This passage covers 8 T cell receptor beta chains from one sample sequenced in a study of T-cell reconstitution after alpha-beta-depleted transplantation in children. Unique molecular identifiers were incorporated into the prepared TCRbeta library. Using its own MiXCR run on the PCR reads, TCRdb lists one record per CDR3 protein. This sample has almost 500,000 distinct CDR3 sequences, with about 11% found just once. Sequencing was performed on PBMCs, taken before TCRalphabeta/CD19-depleted stem cell transplant. The receptors originated from a child under 10 years old with inherited bone marrow failure, due to receive a stem cell transplant.

This clonotype has just a few counts. The chain joins TRBV20-1 to TRBJ1-4, with unresolved D. The V gene lost 3 bases and the J gene lost 2 bases, with 10 bases spanning the gap. The CDR3 totals 14 residues. Looked up from germline, CDR1 is DFQATT and CDR2 is SNEGSKA (reference sequence). The CDR3 DNA reads as TGCAGTGCTAGGGCCAGGCTGACTAATGAAAAACTGTTTTTT. Translation: CSARARLTNEKLFF.

There are many counts of this clonotype. V and J are TRBV7-2 and TRBJ2-3; 10 bases line up with TRBD2. CDR1 is SGHTA, CDR2 FQGNSA, per germline. The junction had 7 bases not matched to a gene; V was cut back by 1 base and J by 0 bases. There are 18 residues in the CDR3. The CDR3 DNA is TGTGCCAGCAGCTTAGTGGTAACTAGCGGGGCCAGCACAGATACGCAGTATTTT. Translating it yields CASSLVVTSGASTDTQYF.

This clonotype was recorded at least ten times. The J gene is TRBJ1-5, the V gene TRBV30, with a tentative D call TRBD1 (6 bases). With 3 bases removed from V and 4 bases from J, the gap between germline ends came to 19 bases. The CDR3 extends over 16 amino acids. CDR1 is GTSNPN and CDR2 is SVGIG in the germline V gene (reference sequence). CDR3 DNA sequence: TGTGCCTGGAGGAGTTCCTCAAGAGGGACAAATCAGCCCCAGCATTTT. This codes for CAWRSSSRGTNQPQHF.

This clonotype was detected many times. This chain links TRBV29-1 with TRBJ1-1; no clear D gene. The length of the CDR3 is 10 residues. Germline-derived CDR1 and CDR2 are SQVTM and ANQGSEA. Trimming shortened V by 7 bases and J by 4 bases, and 7 bases separated the two germline ends. CDR3 loop: CSGVFTEAFF. The CDR3 DNA is TGCAGCGGGGTCTTCACTGAAGCTTTCTTT.

The chain has TRBV10-3 and TRBJ2-3, with D hard to call. V lost 3 bases, J lost 3 bases, and 7 bases lay in between. The V gene's germline CDR1 is ENHRY and CDR2 SYGVKD. This CDR3 is built from 13 residues. The CDR3 DNA sequence: TGTGCCATCAGTGAACGGGCGACAGATACGCAGTATTTT. Amino acid sequence: CAISERATDTQYF.

This clonotype occurred many times. J is TRBJ1-1 and V is TRBV11-2; 7 bases match TRBD1. This CDR3 is 15 amino acids long. V dropped 5 bases and J dropped 2; count of bases not matched to a gene: 8. Germline loops: CDR1 SGHAT, CDR2 FQNNGV. CDR3: CASSHYQGVNTEAFF. The CDR3, as DNA: TGTGCCAGCAGCCATTACCAGGGGGTAAACACTGAAGCTTTCTTT. Using reference TRBV11-2 and TRBJ1-1 for the parts outside the CDR3, the full variable domain is EAGVAQSPRYKIIEKRQSVAFWCNPISGHATLYWYQQILGQGPKLLIQFQNNGVVDDSQLPKDRFSAERLKGVDSTLKIQPAKLEDSAVYLCASSHYQGVNTEAFFGQGTRLTVV.

This clonotype was recorded at least ten times. The chain employs TRBV29-1 and TRBJ1-2; no clear D gene. Per germline, CDR1 SQVTM and CDR2 ANQGSEA. Trimming took 0 bases from V and 10 from J, leaving 6 bases between them. There are 10 residues in the CDR3. The CDR3 DNA is TGCAGCGTTGAAGAGGGGTCCTACACCTTC. The encoded protein is CSVEEGSYTF.

This clonotype was detected many times. The rearrangement joins TRBV4-3 to TRBJ1-2; D call uncertain. Germline V gene sequence: CDR1 LGHNA, CDR2 YSLEER. The CDR3 totals 15 residues. With 5 bases removed from V and 5 bases from J, the gap between germline ends came to 18 bases. The CDR3 spells CASSDGSTPGYGYTF. The CDR3 DNA sequence: TGCGCCAGCAGCGATGGGTCCACCCCGGGGTATGGCTACACCTTC.